Included here is one T cell receptor (beta chain) sequence, with context. Germline V lookup: CDR1 SGHRS, CDR2 YFSETQ. CDR3 length equals 16 residues. V gave up 0 bases and J gave up 3 bases, with 13 bases separating them. Per the study methods: Reference gene primers were amplified, and this amplification served to estimate nucleated cell counts. Clones were sequenced by immunoSEQ multiplex PCR, and TCRdb holds only the in-frame ones, with some missing. The DNA gave D and trimming, while V, J and clone size come from that table. The data show roughly 21,000 clones, 86% seen once. The entry originates in a study of blood T cell repertoires in COVID-19. The overall study: Whether acute or convalescent, the COVID-19 samples came from the United States, Italy and Spain. The analysed material was cDNA or gDNA that came from T cells, B-cell-depleted T cells, or PBMCs.

The receptor was isolated from an elderly woman with active or convalescent COVID-19. Input material: peripheral blood. The chain is built from TRBV5-1 and TRBJ2-1, with D possibly being TRBD2 (6 bases). The CDR3 DNA reads as TGCGCCAGCAGCTTGGGTGCGGGGCTGAACTACAATGAGCAGTTCTTC. This codes for CASSLGAGLNYNEQFF.